These 27 T cell receptor beta chains came from one sample sequenced in a study of cytomegalovirus exposure and HLA in healthy donors (dated by TCRdb to the late 2010s). The method behind the library was the immunoSEQ multiplex PCR assay. For the multiplex PCR, a mixture combining 60 forward primers for TCR Vbeta segments and 13 reverse primers for TCR Jbeta segments was used. TCRdb retrieved this table from immuneACCESS and kept in-frame rearrangements only. Not all clones are present; in checked studies, unresolved V genes account for under half, and no reason is known for the remainder. The sample table contains around 130,000 clones; only one count was recorded for roughly 80% of them. 1% to 1.5% of the sample goes to the ten largest clones. The sample comprised PBMCs. These receptors came from a boy aged 10-17 years in good health and CMV-seronegative.

This sequence joins TRBV30 and TRBJ1-6; D is uncertain. V was shortened by 7 bases and J by 8 bases, with 15 bases between the two germline ends. The CDR3 totals 13 residues. Germline CDR1 GTSNPN, CDR2 SVGIG (reference sequence). CDR3 protein: CALDLRGDSPLHF. Here the CDR3 DNA reads TGTGCCTTAGACCTCCGGGGAGATTCACCCCTCCACTTT.

This rearrangement joins TRBV2 to TRBJ2-7; 7 bases fit TRBD2. The CDR3 has 15 amino acids. Trimming cost V 7 bases and J 1 base; bases outside gene matches: 10. Germline CDR1 reads SNHLY; CDR2 reads FYNNEI. The CDR3 reads CASNYGGRGSYEQYF. The CDR3 DNA sequence: TGTGCCAGCAACTATGGCGGGAGAGGATCCTACGAGCAGTACTTC.

CDR3 sequence (DNA): TGTGCTAGTGGTTCCACCGGGACAGGGGGCACTGAAGCTTTCTTT. Translated, it gives CASGSTGTGGTEAFF. The chain has TRBV12-5 and TRBJ1-1; the match to TRBD1 covers 11 bases. This CDR3 region has 15 residues. Germline V lookup: CDR1 LGHNT, CDR2 FRNRAP. The J segment lost 4 bases and the V segment lost 4 bases, leaving 5 bases of the junction unmatched.

As for this clone: Within the sample, other DNA sequences also encode this same CDR3. The chain couples TRBV30 to TRBJ1-5; 8 bases are shared with TRBD1. The CDR3 is 15 amino acids. After removal of 0 bases from V and 2 bases from J, the junction contained 3 bases not matched to a gene. The germline V gene encodes CDR1 GTSNPN and CDR2 SVGIG (reference sequence). The CDR3 bases are TGTGCCTGGAGTGTTGGGGGACAGGGCAATCAGCCCCAGCATTTT. It specifies CAWSVGGQGNQPQHF.

This clone is a singleton in its sample. J is TRBJ2-1 and V is TRBV13; the match to TRBD2 covers 8 bases. This CDR3 has 14 amino acids. Germline V CDR1 and CDR2: PRHDT, FYEKMQ (reference sequence). Germline trimming cut 1 base from V and 7 bases from J; bases unmatched to any gene: 3. Here the CDR3 DNA reads TGTGCCAGCAGCTTAGAGCGGGAGAGGAATGAGCAGTTCTTC. This translates into CASSLERERNEQFF.

The CDR3 here is CASSYAGGGNSPLHF. CDR3 coding DNA: TGTGCCAGCAGTTACGCCGGCGGTGGTAATTCACCCCTCCACTTT. The chain joins TRBV6-6 to TRBJ1-6; D ambiguous. V was cut by 2 bases and J by 6 bases, with 11 bases left in between. This CDR3 has 15 amino acids. Germline V gene lookup returns CDR1 MNHNY and CDR2 SVGAGI (reference sequence).

The CDR3 loop is CASSLGVNQPQHF. In DNA, the CDR3 is TGTGCCAGCAGTCTAGGGGTCAATCAGCCCCAGCATTTT. This chain joins TRBV6-5 and TRBJ1-5, with a weak D call TRBD1 (5 bases). The germline gives CDR1 MNHEY, CDR2 SVGAGI. This CDR3 contains 13 residues. Trimming took 5 bases from V and 3 from J, leaving 8 bases between them.

The chain joins TRBV19 to TRBJ2-7; D may be TRBD2 (5 bases). The CDR3 extends over 14 amino acids. Germline values: CDR1 LNHDA, CDR2 SQIVND (reference sequence). Trimming took off 7 bases at V and 1 base at J, with 14 bases between the two ends. The CDR3: CASKSGVGSYEQYF. DNA for the CDR3: TGTGCCAGTAAATCCGGGGTGGGGTCCTACGAGCAGTACTTC.

The chain links TRBV7-2 to TRBJ2-5; 8 nucleotides line up with TRBD1. Trimming took 4 bases from V and 0 from J; bases not matched to a gene: 1. Germline CDR1 SGHTA, CDR2 FQGNSA. This CDR3 has 14 amino acids. The CDR3 DNA reads TGTGCCAGCAGCTGGGGACAGGACCAAGAGACCCAGTACTTC. This translates into CASSWGQDQETQYF.

The rearrangement joins TRBV7-2 to TRBJ2-2; D call uncertain. The V end was cut by 2 bases, the J end by 4 bases, with 8 bases between. Germline CDR1 is SGHTA and CDR2 is FQGNSA. This CDR3 has 14 amino acids. DNA of the CDR3: TGTGCCAGCAGCTTAAAGTGGGCCACCGGGGAGCTGTTTTTT. Protein: CASSLKWATGELFF.

The chain recombines TRBV6-1 with TRBJ2-3; 8 bases align to TRBD2. The V and J ends lost 8 bases and 0 bases, in that order; junction bases with no gene match: 4. The CDR3 loop spans 14 amino acids. Germline assignment: CDR1 MNHNS and CDR2 SASEGT. For the CDR3, the DNA is TGTGCCAGCCAGCTAGCGGGTAGCACAGATACGCAGTATTTT. Amino acids: CASQLAGSTDTQYF.

This clone was recorded only once. V gene TRBV30 combines with J gene TRBJ1-5, with 7 bases matching TRBD1. CDR1 is GTSNPN, CDR2 SVGIG, per germline (reference sequence). The CDR3 spans 14 residues. Unmatched junction bases numbered 5, after V lost 2 bases and J lost 4 bases. In DNA form, the CDR3 reads TGTGCCTGGAGTCCCGGGACAGCTAATCAGCCCCAGCATTTT. It specifies CAWSPGTANQPQHF.

The rearrangement joins TRBV10-3 to TRBJ1-2; D ambiguous. Germline lookup yields CDR1 ENHRY and CDR2 SYGVKD. Between the trimmed V and J ends, which lost 10 bases and 0 bases, there was a span of 12 bases. The CDR3 spans 13 residues. The CDR3 spells CARNDGANYGYTF. CDR3 DNA sequence: TGTGCCAGGAACGACGGGGCTAACTATGGCTACACCTTC.

The chain uses TRBV6-4 and TRBJ2-3; D not certain. CDR3 length equals 14 residues. Trimming shortened V by 0 bases and J by 5 bases, and 9 bases separated the two germline ends. The germline V gene has CDR1 MRHNA and CDR2 SNTAGT. The CDR3 loop reads CASSDSHPGDTQYF. In DNA, the CDR3 is TGTGCCAGCAGTGACTCGCACCCGGGAGATACGCAGTATTTT.

J is TRBJ1-1 and V is TRBV30; no clear D. The V and J ends lost 3 bases and 1 base respectively, with 6 bases between them. This CDR3 contains 12 residues. CDR1 GTSNPN and CDR2 SVGIG come from the germline V gene (reference sequence). CDR3 residues: CAWSLANTEAFF. The CDR3 DNA sequence: TGTGCCTGGAGCCTGGCGAACACTGAAGCTTTCTTT.

The chain uses TRBV11-3 and TRBJ1-2; D remains ambiguous. V was clipped by 1 base and J by 10 bases, with 10 bases between them. The V gene's germline CDR1 is SGHNT and CDR2 YENEEA. CDR3 length: 12 residues. In nucleotides, the CDR3 is TGTGCCAGCAGCTTAGGTCCGGGGATCTACACCTTC. Translation: CASSLGPGIYTF.

This chain connects TRBV25-1 to TRBJ2-2; 8 bases agree with TRBD2. The germline gives CDR1 MGHDK, CDR2 SYGVNS. V shed 3 bases and J 5 bases; nucleotides not matched to a gene: 2. This CDR3 comprises 14 residues. The CDR3 spells CASSESSGTGELFF. For the CDR3, the DNA is TGTGCCAGCAGTGAGTCTAGCGGGACCGGGGAGCTGTTTTTT.

CDR3 sequence: CASTPPGQGWFEDTGELFF. The CDR3 region has the DNA TGTGCCAGCACCCCCCCGGGACAGGGTTGGTTTGAGGACACCGGGGAGCTGTTTTTT. The V gene is TRBV7-9, the J gene TRBJ2-2; TRBD1 matches 9 bases. Germline CDR1 is SEHNR and CDR2 is FQNEAQ (reference sequence). CDR3 size: 19 residues. After removal of 7 bases from V and 3 bases from J, the junction contained 18 bases not matched to a gene.

The CDR3 DNA follows: TGTGCCAGCCATTCCGGGACAGGGCCAGATACGCAGTATTTT. Protein product: CASHSGTGPDTQYF. The rearrangement links TRBV2 to TRBJ2-3; 9 bases map to TRBD1. V was clipped by 8 bases and J by 4 bases; unmatched bases: 7. CDR3 length equals 14 residues. Per the germline V gene, CDR1 is SNHLY and CDR2 is FYNNEI.

The V call is TRBV12-5, the J call TRBJ2-1, with D possibly being TRBD1 (6 bases). CDR3 length equals 15 residues. The germline V gene has CDR1 LGHNT and CDR2 FRNRAP. V shed 2 bases and J shed 4 bases, with 12 bases lying between them. CDR3: CASGLWQGLYNEQFF. In DNA form, the CDR3 reads TGTGCTAGTGGTTTGTGGCAGGGGCTGTACAATGAGCAGTTCTTC. The full variable domain, in which reference TRBV12-5 and TRBJ2-1 provide the parts outside the CDR3, is DARVTQTPRHKVTEMGQEVTMRCQPILGHNTVFWYRQTMMQGLELLAYFRNRAPLDDSGMPKDRFSAEMPDATLATLKIQPSEPRDSAVYFCASGLWQGLYNEQFFGPGTRLTVL.

V is TRBV2 and J is TRBJ1-5, with D possibly TRBD1 on 6 matching bases. The CDR3 consists of 17 residues. The V gene lost 4 bases and the J gene lost 0 bases, with 16 bases spanning the gap. Germline loops: CDR1 SNHLY, CDR2 FYNNEI. CDR3 DNA: TGTGCCAGCAGTGGCTCTGACAGGCTCTATAGCAATCAGCCCCAGCATTTT. Translation gives CASSGSDRLYSNQPQHF. Full variable domain (missing parts from reference TRBV2 and TRBJ1-5): EPEVTQTPSHQVTQMGQEVILRCVPISNHLYFYWYRQILGQKVEFLVSFYNNEISEKSEIFDDQFSVERPDGSNFTLKIRSTKLEDSAMYFCASSGSDRLYSNQPQHFGDGTRLSIL.

V and J are TRBV25-1 and TRBJ2-5; tentative D call: TRBD2 (6 bases). The CDR3 totals 16 residues. Germline CDR1 is MGHDK and CDR2 is SYGVNS. Trimming shortened V by 1 base and J by 5 bases, and 17 bases separated the two germline ends. Here the CDR3 DNA reads TGTGCCAGCAGTGAATTCCCAAGCGGGCGGGCGGAGACCCAGTACTTC. Protein: CASSEFPSGRAETQYF.

The chain couples TRBV2 to TRBJ2-5, with 13 positions matching TRBD2. The CDR3 is 19 amino acids. The V and J ends lost 1 base and 4 bases, in that order; junction bases with no gene match: 12. CDR1 is SNHLY, CDR2 FYNNEI, per germline. The CDR3 protein is CASSEGDSGLAGWGETQYF. In DNA form, the CDR3 reads TGTGCCAGCAGTGAAGGTGATTCGGGACTAGCGGGATGGGGAGAGACCCAGTACTTC. The complete variable domain, with remaining parts taken from reference TRBV2 and TRBJ2-5, reads EPEVTQTPSHQVTQMGQEVILRCVPISNHLYFYWYRQILGQKVEFLVSFYNNEISEKSEIFDDQFSVERPDGSNFTLKIRSTKLEDSAMYFCASSEGDSGLAGWGETQYFGPGTRLLVL.

This clone was seen a few times. V is TRBV5-4 and J is TRBJ2-3; no clear D gene. CDR1 is SGHNT and CDR2 is YYREEE in the germline V gene (reference sequence). V was cut by 0 bases and J by 6 bases, with 14 bases left in between. The CDR3 extends over 15 amino acids. Written as DNA, the CDR3 is TGTGCCAGCAGCTTGGCAGGCAGTTTATGGGATACGCAGTATTTT. Amino acids: CASSLAGSLWDTQYF.

This clone was seen only a few times. The V call is TRBV15, the J call TRBJ2-2; 11 nucleotides align to TRBD2. V lost 1 base, J lost 3 bases, and 7 bases stayed unmatched. This CDR3 spans 18 amino acids. The V gene's germline CDR1 is LNHNV and CDR2 YYDKDF (reference sequence). In nucleotides, the CDR3 is TGTGCCACCAGCAGAGTTTCTTGGGGACTAGCGGACACCGGGGAGCTGTTTTTT. Translation: CATSRVSWGLADTGELFF.

The J gene is TRBJ1-1, the V gene TRBV7-9, with D tentatively TRBD1 (5 bases). The CDR3 loop spans 16 amino acids. V was trimmed by 7 bases and J by 1 base, leaving 19 bases between them. Germline V gene data show CDR1 as SEHNR and CDR2 as FQNEAQ (reference sequence). In DNA, the CDR3 is TGTGCCAGCATTAGCGGGGGGTGGGAACAGAACACTGAAGCTTTCTTT. It codes for CASISGGWEQNTEAFF.

The chain has TRBV7-9 and TRBJ2-5; possibly TRBD2 for D (5 bases). The germline V and J ends were trimmed by 5 bases and 7 bases, with 17 bases remaining between them. Germline V lookup: CDR1 SEHNR, CDR2 FQNEAQ (reference sequence). This CDR3 region has 14 residues. CDR3 bases: TGTGCCAGCAGCCCAGCGAACCTCCGGGGGACCCAGTACTTC. Translated: CASSPANLRGTQYF.